Presented here are 29 T cell receptor beta chains from one specimen sequenced in a study of identical twins. TCRdb analysed the 5' RACE reads with MiXCR anew, one entry per CDR3 protein. The data hold 200,000 to 300,000 distinct CDR3 sequences, with over 9.5% observed a single time. The sample taken for sequencing was memory T cells sorted from blood. These receptors were obtained from a man between 45 and 60 years old in good health.

Ten or more counts support this clonotype. The genes are TRBV12-3 or TRBV12-4 and TRBJ1-2; 8 positions agree with TRBD1. This CDR3 is 13 amino acids long. Unmatched junction bases numbered 4, after V lost 4 bases and J lost 6 bases. CDR3 amino acids: CASSWGTGDGYTF. The CDR3 DNA reads as TGTGCCAGCAGTTGGGGGACAGGCGATGGCTACACCTTC.

There are many counts of this clonotype. The gene calls are TRBV20-1 and TRBJ2-3; D is perhaps TRBD2 (6 bases). Germline V lookup: CDR1 DFQATT, CDR2 SNEGSKA (reference sequence). The CDR3 is 15 amino acids. With 4 bases removed from V and 5 bases from J, the gap between germline ends came to 19 bases. As DNA, the CDR3 is TGCAGTGCTACCCCGAGGGGCCGGGAGATAGATACGCAGTATTTT. Translating gives CSATPRGREIDTQYF.

Many counts were recorded for this clonotype. This chain uses TRBV5-5 with TRBJ2-5; TRBD2 agrees at 8 bases. With V trimmed by 2 bases and J by 4 bases, 13 bases remained unmatched. There are 17 residues in the CDR3. Germline V gene lookup returns CDR1 SGHKS and CDR2 YYEKEE (reference sequence). In nucleotides, the CDR3 is TGTGCCAGCAGCTTAGTACTTACCGGGAGGGCCCGAGAGACCCAGTACTTC. Its protein product is CASSLVLTGRARETQYF.

The table lists this clonotype with many counts. The V gene is TRBV7-8, the J gene TRBJ2-3; TRBD1 matches at 7 bases. Germline assignment: CDR1 SGHVS and CDR2 FQNEAQ. V shed 1 base, J shed 6 bases, and the junction held 4 bases outside the gene matches. The CDR3 loop spans 14 amino acids. CDR3 coding DNA: TGTGCCAGCAGCTTAGTGACAGGGCCTGATACGCAGTATTTT. It specifies CASSLVTGPDTQYF.

This clonotype was detected ten times or more. CDR3 region: CSVGGEGYGYTF. DNA for the CDR3: TGCAGCGTTGGAGGGGAGGGCTATGGCTACACCTTC. The V gene is TRBV29-1, the J gene TRBJ1-2; possible D gene TRBD1, 5 bases. V was clipped by 4 bases and J by 4 bases, with 10 bases between them. CDR1 and CDR2 from the germline V gene are SQVTM and ANQGSEA. There are 12 residues in the CDR3.

This chain connects TRBV6-2 or TRBV6-3 to TRBJ2-1; TRBD2 matches 12 bases. The CDR3 has 14 amino acids. The ends lost 7 bases at V and 7 bases at J; junction bases unmatched: 5. Germline CDR1 is MNHEY and CDR2 is SVGEGT. The CDR3 coding sequence is TGTGCCAGCAAGACTAGCGGGAGAAATAATGAGCAGTTCTTC. Its translation: CASKTSGRNNEQFF.

The sample holds a few counts of this clonotype. Relative to the germline gene, one junction end is altered; a read error may explain this. The DNA of the CDR3 is TGTTCCAGTAGTATACGGATCGGGCAGGGTGACTATGGCTACACCTTC. Encoded protein: CSSSIRIGQGDYGYTF. The chain links TRBV19 to TRBJ1-2; tentative D call: TRBD1 (5 bases). This CDR3 has 16 amino acids. The germline V gene has CDR1 LNHDA and CDR2 SQIVND (reference sequence).

This clonotype was found many times. The rearrangement links TRBV4-2 to TRBJ2-5, with 9 positions matching TRBD2. The CDR3 is 20 residues long. The V gene end was trimmed by 4 bases and the J gene end by 5 bases; junction bases not matched to a gene: 23. In germline, CDR1 is LGHNA, CDR2 YNFKEQ. The CDR3 coding sequence is TGTGCCAGCAGCCCCTCTAGGACCGGGGTCAGCGGGGGGCGTTTGGAGACCCAGTACTTC. Translating gives CASSPSRTGVSGGRLETQYF.

This clonotype has more than one count but fewer than ten. This rearrangement joins TRBV7-2 to TRBJ2-5; TRBD2 matches 7 bases. Germline trimming cut 4 bases from V and 7 bases from J; bases unmatched to any gene: 15. Germline CDR1 is SGHTA and CDR2 is FQGNSA. CDR3 length: 16 amino acids. The CDR3 region has the DNA TGTGCCAGCAGCTCCCTCGGGACTACCCGGCCAGGGACCCAGTACTTC. Its protein product is CASSSLGTTRPGTQYF.

There are a few counts of this clonotype. The J gene is TRBJ2-7, the V gene TRBV11-2, with D perhaps TRBD1 (5 bases). Germline V CDR1 and CDR2: SGHAT, FQNNGV. This CDR3 spans 14 amino acids. Trimming took 5 bases from V and 6 from J, leaving 17 bases between them. In DNA, the CDR3 is TGTGCCAGCAGCAAGATCCAGGGATTTGGCGAGCAGTACTTC. Translating it yields CASSKIQGFGEQYF.

This clonotype has a count of ten or more. The chain is built from TRBV28 and TRBJ2-3; 11 bases are a match to TRBD2. Losses at the gene ends were 6 bases for V and 4 bases for J; bases not matched to a gene: 12. Germline lookup yields CDR1 MDHEN and CDR2 SYDVKM. The CDR3 spans 17 residues. The CDR3 is CASSRLAGGNGADTQYF. In DNA form, the CDR3 reads TGTGCCAGCAGCCGCCTAGCGGGGGGCAATGGGGCAGATACGCAGTATTTT.

The chain carries TRBV2 and TRBJ2-7, with D unresolved. The CDR3 covers 12 residues. The V end lost 3 bases, the J end lost 2 bases, and 5 bases lay between the germline ends. CDR1 SNHLY and CDR2 FYNNEI come from the germline V gene. This CDR3 reads CASSDTPYEQYF. The DNA of the CDR3 is TGTGCCAGCAGTGATACCCCCTACGAGCAGTACTTC.

This clonotype was detected many times. The CDR3 spells CASDFGTGYEQFF. The CDR3 DNA is TGTGCCAGCGATTTCGGGACAGGGTATGAGCAGTTCTTC. The rearrangement links TRBV6-1 to TRBJ2-1; TRBD1 matches 9 bases. Trimming at V came to 8 bases and at J to 8 bases, leaving 7 bases not matched to a gene. This CDR3 comprises 13 residues. From germline, CDR1 is MNHNS and CDR2 SASEGT.

The chain joins TRBV19 to TRBJ1-2, with unresolved D. Germline loops: CDR1 LNHDA, CDR2 SQIVND (reference sequence). Trimming took off 7 bases at V and 3 bases at J, with 12 bases between the two ends. CDR3 length: 13 residues. The CDR3 DNA reads as TGTGCCAGTAATAACCAAAGGGACTATGGCTACACCTTC. This gives the protein CASNNQRDYGYTF.

Comment on this clonotype: One end of the junction fails to match germline, which may point to a read error. This chain uses TRBV5-6 with TRBJ2-7, with 7 bases identical to TRBD1. The CDR3 totals 15 residues. Germline-derived CDR1 and CDR2 are SGHDT and YYEEEE. DNA for the CDR3: TGTGCCAGCAGCTTGGATGGCAGGGGGAACTACGGGCAGTACTTC. Protein: CASSLDGRGNYGQYF.

This clonotype has at least ten counts. The chain recombines TRBV29-1 with TRBJ1-3; 9 bases fit TRBD1. The CDR3 is 14 amino acids. V trimming: 5 bases; J trimming: 5 bases; junction bases outside the gene matches: 7. In germline, CDR1 is SQVTM, CDR2 ANQGSEA. The CDR3 protein is CSVTPQGARNTIYF. The CDR3 nucleotides are TGCAGCGTTACCCCACAGGGGGCAAGAAACACCATATATTTT.

The chain is built from TRBV20-1 and TRBJ2-7; D remains unclear. Germline CDR1 DFQATT, CDR2 SNEGSKA (reference sequence). This CDR3 has 16 amino acids. With 0 bases removed from V and 1 base from J, the gap between germline ends came to 16 bases. This chain's CDR3 is CSARDHLAPGSYEQYF. The DNA for the CDR3 is TGCAGTGCTAGAGACCATCTGGCGCCCGGGTCCTACGAGCAGTACTTC.

The table lists this clonotype with a few counts. J is TRBJ2-7 and V is TRBV6-5, with 12 bases fitting TRBD1. The CDR3 covers 15 residues. The V gene's germline CDR1 is MNHEY and CDR2 SVGAGI. V lost 6 bases and J lost 2; bases outside the gene matches: 5. The CDR3 nucleotides are TGTGCCAGCAGATACCGGGACAGGGGGCCCTACGAGCAGTACTTC. The encoded protein is CASRYRDRGPYEQYF.

In DNA, the CDR3 is TGTGCCAGCAGCCCCCTCGGGGGGCTTCCGTTGGAGCAGTTCTTC. Translated, it gives CASSPLGGLPLEQFF. The chain carries TRBV14 and TRBJ2-1; possibly TRBD2 for D (7 bases). There are 15 residues in the CDR3. Deletions cut 4 bases from V and 10 bases from J, with 20 bases between. Germline-derived CDR1 and CDR2 are SGHDN and FVKESK.

The table lists this clonotype with a few counts. The chain is built from TRBV11-1 and TRBJ2-7; 7 bases agree with TRBD2. The CDR3 spans 19 residues. With V trimmed by 1 base and J by 0 bases, 15 bases remained unmatched. In germline, CDR1 is SGHAT, CDR2 FQDESV (reference sequence). The CDR3: CASSLERSRRGGSSYEQYF. The CDR3 DNA reads TGTGCCAGCAGCTTAGAAAGGTCTCGACGGGGCGGGAGCTCCTACGAGCAGTACTTC. Combining the CDR3 with reference TRBV11-1 and TRBJ2-7 gives the whole variable domain EAEVAQSPRYKITEKSQAVAFWCDPISGHATLYWYRQILGQGPELLVQFQDESVVDDSQLPKDRFSAERLKGVDSTLKIQPAELGDSAMYLCASSLERSRRGGSSYEQYFGPGTRLTVT.

The J gene is TRBJ2-2, the V gene TRBV6-2 or TRBV6-3, with no clear D. V dropped 0 bases and J dropped 2 bases, with 10 bases sitting between them. CDR3 length: 16 residues. Germline V gene sequence: CDR1 MNHEY, CDR2 SVGEGT. The CDR3 nucleotides are TGTGCCAGCAGTTACTCGAAAAGGACCAACACCGGGGAGCTGTTTTTT. Translated: CASSYSKRTNTGELFF.

This clonotype showed up just a few times. The J gene is TRBJ2-5, the V gene TRBV10-2; D is unresolved. The CDR3 extends over 12 amino acids. Per germline, CDR1 WSHSY and CDR2 SAAADI. The V end lost 2 bases, the J end lost 1 base, and 2 bases lay between the germline ends. The CDR3 loop reads CASSEIQETQYF. DNA of the CDR3: TGCGCCAGCAGTGAGATCCAAGAGACCCAGTACTTC.

There are a few counts of this clonotype. The chain uses TRBV9 and TRBJ2-3; either TRBD1 or TRBD2 may supply D (7 bases each). Germline CDR1 SGDLS, CDR2 YYNGEE. CDR3 size: 16 residues. Trimming removed 4 bases from V and 3 bases from J, with 18 bases in between. The CDR3 here is CASSPQGGSQTDTQYF. CDR3 bases: TGTGCCAGCAGCCCCCAGGGGGGGTCCCAGACAGATACGCAGTATTTT.

This clonotype showed up just a few times. The rearrangement joins TRBV11-3 to TRBJ2-1; TRBD1 might be the D (6 bases). The CDR3 loop spans 12 amino acids. Germline V CDR1 and CDR2: SGHNT, YENEEA. Trimming pared 4 bases from V and 11 bases from J, leaving 12 bases between. The CDR3: CASSSDGDKQFF. As DNA, the CDR3 is TGTGCCAGCAGCTCCGACGGGGACAAGCAGTTCTTC.

This clonotype turned up a few times. The chain carries TRBV20-1 and TRBJ2-1, with 7 bases that match TRBD1. With V trimmed by 2 bases and J by 7 bases, 11 bases remained unmatched. The CDR3 runs to 15 residues. CDR1 DFQATT and CDR2 SNEGSKA come from the germline V gene (reference sequence). CDR3: CSARPGERGLNEQFF. CDR3 nucleotide sequence: TGCAGTGCTAGACCAGGGGAAAGGGGGCTGAATGAGCAGTTCTTC.

This clonotype was observed at least ten times. The genes are TRBV9 and TRBJ1-4; D remains ambiguous. In germline, CDR1 is SGDLS, CDR2 YYNGEE. The CDR3 sequence is 17 residues long. Trimming took 0 bases from V and 0 from J, leaving 12 bases between them. CDR3 in amino acids: CASSVDGNLATNEKLFF. The CDR3 DNA follows: TGTGCCAGCAGCGTAGACGGGAACCTTGCAACTAATGAAAAACTGTTTTTT.

V and J are TRBV7-2 and TRBJ1-5; tentatively, D is TRBD1 (5 bases). V gave up 5 bases and J gave up 6 bases, with 17 bases separating them. CDR3 length equals 15 residues. Germline lookup yields CDR1 SGHTA and CDR2 FQGNSA. The CDR3 spells CASSLGANTGQPQHF. CDR3 sequence (DNA): TGTGCCAGCAGCCTTGGTGCAAATACAGGTCAGCCCCAGCATTTT.

This clonotype has a handful of counts. This chain connects TRBV12-3 or TRBV12-4 to TRBJ1-6; no clear D gene. The CDR3 consists of 17 residues. V lost 4 bases, J lost 0 bases, and 13 bases lay in between. CDR3 nucleotides: TGTGCCAGCAGTTCCCGAACAGCGAGCTCCTATAATTCACCCCTCCACTTT. This translates into CASSSRTASSYNSPLHF.

The chain carries TRBV2 and TRBJ2-7; TRBD2 agrees at 14 bases. Germline V gene data show CDR1 as SNHLY and CDR2 as FYNNEI. The V segment lost 6 bases and the J segment 7 bases; nucleotides outside the gene matches: 8. The length of the CDR3 is 15 residues. The CDR3 nucleotides are TGTGCCAGCAGCGGACTAGCGGGGGGATCGGGGGAGCAGTACTTC. This gives the protein CASSGLAGGSGEQYF. The full variable domain, rest sourced from reference TRBV2 and TRBJ2-7, is EPEVTQTPSHQVTQMGQEVILRCVPISNHLYFYWYRQILGQKVEFLVSFYNNEISEKSEIFDDQFSVERPDGSNFTLKIRSTKLEDSAMYFCASSGLAGGSGEQYFGPGTRLTVT.